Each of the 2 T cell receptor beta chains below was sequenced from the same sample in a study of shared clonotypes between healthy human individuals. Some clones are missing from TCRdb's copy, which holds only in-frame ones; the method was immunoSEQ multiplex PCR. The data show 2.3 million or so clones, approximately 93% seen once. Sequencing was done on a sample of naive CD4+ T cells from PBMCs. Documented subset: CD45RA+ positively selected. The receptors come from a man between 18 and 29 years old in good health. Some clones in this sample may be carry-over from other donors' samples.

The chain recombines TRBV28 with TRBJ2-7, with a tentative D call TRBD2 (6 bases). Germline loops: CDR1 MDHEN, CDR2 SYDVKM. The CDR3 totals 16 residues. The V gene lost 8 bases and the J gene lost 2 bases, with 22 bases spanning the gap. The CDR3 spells CASAGRRQGNPYEQYF. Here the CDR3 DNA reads TGTGCCAGCGCCGGGAGAAGGCAGGGAAACCCCTACGAGCAGTACTTC.

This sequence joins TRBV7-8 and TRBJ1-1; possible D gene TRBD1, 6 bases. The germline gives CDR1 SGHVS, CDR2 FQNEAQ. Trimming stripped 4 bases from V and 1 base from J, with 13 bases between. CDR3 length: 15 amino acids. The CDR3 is CASSSSGTPNTEAFF. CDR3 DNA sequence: TGTGCCAGCAGCTCGTCCGGGACACCGAACACTGAAGCTTTCTTT.